Detailed here is one T cell receptor (beta chain). The antigen is unknown. Profiled with immunoSEQ multiplex PCR; TCRdb holds only in-frame clones, not every one. The repertoire holds 20,000 to 25,000 clones, with about 92% as singletons. Genomic DNA came from blood conventional CD4+ T cells gated CD25-low CD127-high. The germline V and J ends were trimmed by 1 base and 3 bases, with 16 bases remaining between them. The CDR3 runs 16 residues. CDR1 SGHDN and CDR2 FVKESK come from the germline V gene. This record comes from a study of regulatory and conventional T cells in RAG deficiency. General study findings and limits: Patient subsets had shorter CDR3s; Omenn Treg-Tconv overlap exceeded 75%.

The data were also submitted as part of a second study, on regulatory T cells. That report adds: Amplification used 52 TRBV primers and 13 TRBJ primers. Regulatory T cells showed the strongest V-J pair restriction and V/J gene skewing among patient repertoires.

This receptor was taken from a human donor in good health. The chain combines TRBV14 with TRBJ2-7, with D possibly matching TRBD1 (5 bases). Specimen: CD4+ T cells sorted from blood. CDR3 sequence: CASSQVWGAGNYEQYF. Here the CDR3 DNA reads TGTGCCAGCAGCCAAGTCTGGGGTGCAGGGAACTACGAGCAGTACTTC. Drawing the rest from reference TRBV14 and TRBJ2-7, the complete variable domain is EAGVTQFPSHSVIEKGQTVTLRCDPISGHDNLYWYRRVMGKEIKFLLHFVKESKQDESGMPNNRFLAERTGGTYSTLKVQPAELEDSGVYFCASSQVWGAGNYEQYFGPGTRLTVT.